This TCR beta chain was documented in a study of T cells in Graves' hyperthyroidism and ophthalmopathy. Study-level findings and limits: A model of 13 V-J pairs discriminated ophthalmopathy from stable hyperthyroidism.

This clonotype was seen many times. Its antigen is unidentified. The TCR beta CDR3 regions underwent amplification using RNA transcripts as the source. Initially, a first-round RT-PCR of the TCR CDR3 employed the HTBI primer set. TCRdb ran MiXCR on the multiplex PCR reads and lists one entry per CDR3 protein. Among more than 150,000 distinct CDR3 sequences, about a sixth were seen once, and the ten largest hold 25% to 30%. Trimming stripped 2 bases from V and 6 bases from J, with 8 bases between. Germline V gives CDR1 KGHSH, CDR2 LQKENI. The CDR3 sequence is 14 residues long. The hyperthyroidism patients had all been newly diagnosed, and their disease duration was under 2 months. Their ages ranged from 18 to 65 years. Exclusions: uncontrolled infection, other autoimmune disease, pregnancy, lactation. The diagnostic basis comprised clinical symptoms, serum thyroxine and TRAb, thyroid ultrasound and orbital computed tomography.

The receptor's source is a woman aged 45 to 65 with Graves' hyperthyroidism. Sequencing used blood. V gene TRBV18 combines with J gene TRBJ1-6; D gene uncertain. The CDR3 DNA reads TGTGCCAGCTCACCAGACATGGGTAATTCACCCCTCCACTTT. As protein: CASSPDMGNSPLHF.